Shown below are 2 T cell receptor beta chains from a single sample sequenced in a study of OX40 agonist ivuxolimab in advanced cancers. Profiled with immunoSEQ multiplex PCR; TCRdb holds only in-frame clones, not every one. The data hold 9,500 to 12,000 clones, with about 79% observed a single time. This specimen was CD4+ or CD8+ T cells sorted from blood, taken in a trial of the OX40 agonist ivuxolimab. The receptor source for this set is an adult with an advanced solid tumor such as melanoma, head and neck, liver or kidney cancer.

This clone was recorded a few times. This chain connects TRBV7-8 to TRBJ1-3; no firm D call. CDR1 is SGHVS, CDR2 FQNEAQ, per germline. This CDR3 has 16 residues. Deletions cut 5 bases from V and 0 bases from J, with 14 bases between. DNA for the CDR3: TGTGCCAGCAGCCCCCATGGTACGAGCTCTGGAAACACCATATATTTT. It codes for CASSPHGTSSGNTIYF.

Note on this clone: The same CDR3 also results from other DNA sequences found in this sample. The genes are TRBV7-8 and TRBJ2-5, with D possibly TRBD2 on 5 matching bases. The CDR3 loop spans 14 amino acids. Germline V gene sequence: CDR1 SGHVS, CDR2 FQNEAQ. Trimming pared 0 bases from V and 4 bases from J, leaving 9 bases between. The CDR3, as DNA: TGTGCCAGCAGCTTAGCAGGACTCCGAGAGACCCAGTACTTC. Its protein product is CASSLAGLRETQYF. Combining the CDR3 with reference TRBV7-8 and TRBJ2-5 gives the whole variable domain GAGVSQSPRYKVAKRGQDVALRCDPISGHVSLFWYQQALGQGPEFLTYFQNEAQLDKSGLPSDRFFAERPEGSVSTLKIQRTQQEDSAVYLCASSLAGLRETQYFGPGTRLLVL.